The TCR beta chain under discussion was sequenced for a study of shared clonotypes between healthy human individuals. Study outcomes and limitations: Only blood samples were collected, and tissue repertoires likely differ.

The ends lost 5 bases at V and 5 bases at J; junction bases unmatched: 8. This CDR3 region has 16 residues. From germline, CDR1 is SGHNT and CDR2 YENEEA. Data came from immunoSEQ multiplex PCR; TCRdb stores just in-frame clones and leaves some out. The data show about 490,000 clones, roughly 85% seen once. A remark on this clone: Its antigen is still unknown.

Donors, without exception, were Caucasian adults residing in Nashville, Tennessee. Sequencing used PBMCs. The chain combines TRBV11-3 with TRBJ2-1; 11 bases are a match to TRBD2. This receptor was identified in a middle-aged woman in good health. Some clones in this sample may be carry-over from other donors' samples. The CDR3 nucleotides are TGTGCCAGCAGCCCCCCCACTAGCGGGAGTAACAATGAGCAGTTCTTC. Translation: CASSPPTSGSNNEQFF.